This record looks at one T cell receptor (beta chain) sequence and its context. The entry originates in a study of shared clonotypes between healthy human individuals. Trimming shortened V by 4 bases and J by 8 bases, and 14 bases separated the two germline ends. Germline V gene data show CDR1 as LNHDA and CDR2 as SQIVND (reference sequence). This CDR3 comprises 14 residues. Per the study methods: Junction-only sequences produced by ImmunoSEQ had no quality scores, so filtering differed. The data were produced by immunoSEQ multiplex PCR, yet TCRdb's version contains in-frame clones alone and is incomplete. V, J and clone size reflect that table, while D and trimming were determined from the DNA. Of about 2.3 million clones listed, around 92% are singletons.

The sequence was collected from a man in his late teens or twenties in good health. Some clones in this sample may be carry-over from other donors' samples. What was sequenced was naive CD4+ T cells from PBMCs. As for subset: CD45RA+ positively selected. The chain uses TRBV19 and TRBJ1-4, with unresolved D. The CDR3 is CASSNTHRGEKLFF. The CDR3 DNA sequence: TGTGCCAGTAGTAACACCCATCGAGGGGAAAAACTGTTTTTT.